The rows below give T cell receptor beta chains drawn from one sample of a study of Ad26.COV2.S vaccination and SARS-CoV-2 variants. TCRdb's table, derived via immunoSEQ multiplex PCR, lists solely in-frame clones and lacks some. The repertoire holds approximately 300,000 clones, around four fifths seen once, with 2% to 2.5% in the top ten. The material was peripheral blood, obtained in a trial of Ad26.COV2.S vaccine versus placebo. The receptors were sampled from a person between 18 and 59 years old who received the Ad26.COV2.S COVID-19 vaccine or a placebo. Each CDR3 is given with its conserved first and last residue. Each record gives: J gene, V gene, CDR3 protein.

J gene: TRBJ1-5
V gene: TRBV6-5
CDR3 protein: CASRIRDGNQPQHF

J gene: TRBJ2-7
V gene: TRBV25-1
CDR3 protein: CASSGAGAYEQYF

J gene: TRBJ1-5
V gene: TRBV10-3
CDR3 protein: CAISGPGDNQPQHF

J gene: TRBJ2-2
V gene: TRBV18
CDR3 protein: CASSPTENGELFF

J gene: TRBJ1-2
V gene: TRBV6-1
CDR3 protein: CASSEVDGLIGYGYTF

J gene: TRBJ2-5
V gene: TRBV20-1
CDR3 protein: CSASPPVGTTSQETQYF

J gene: TRBJ1-4
V gene: TRBV20-1
CDR3 protein: CGGGQGYRLFF

J gene: TRBJ1-3
V gene: TRBV7-2
CDR3 protein: CASSLGRLGVASSGNTIYF

J gene: TRBJ2-1
V gene: TRBV10-3
CDR3 protein: CAIRPGQGPGEQFF

J gene: TRBJ1-2
V gene: TRBV5-6
CDR3 protein: CASSLAGTGGFLSYTF

J gene: TRBJ2-2
V gene: TRBV24-1
CDR3 protein: CATSGQLATGELFF

J gene: TRBJ2-2
V gene: TRBV6-1
CDR3 protein: CASSVTGVRDTGELFF

J gene: TRBJ2-1
V gene: TRBV7-3
CDR3 protein: CASSLSHTYNEQFF

J gene: TRBJ2-2
V gene: TRBV7-9
CDR3 protein: CASSRDRGLIGELFF

J gene: TRBJ1-6
V gene: TRBV19
CDR3 protein: CASNFLGGNSPLHF

J gene: TRBJ1-2
V gene: TRBV4-1
CDR3 protein: CASSQEVREYGYTF

J gene: TRBJ1-2
V gene: TRBV11-2
CDR3 protein: CASSYTGPGYGYTF

J gene: TRBJ1-1
V gene: TRBV11-3
CDR3 protein: CASSRFATEAFF

J gene: TRBJ1-2
V gene: TRBV6-5
CDR3 protein: CASRRDGGYTF

J gene: TRBJ2-7
V gene: TRBV2
CDR3 protein: CASSVDRDYEQYF

J gene: TRBJ1-1
V gene: TRBV28
CDR3 protein: CASSLLPGNTEAFF

J gene: TRBJ2-3
V gene: TRBV12-3/TRBV12-4
CDR3 protein: CASRGPSTDTQYF

J gene: TRBJ2-7
V gene: TRBV7-9
CDR3 protein: CASSPRPSSDSYEQYF

J gene: TRBJ2-2
V gene: TRBV28
CDR3 protein: CASGNRIRPGELFF

J gene: TRBJ1-4
V gene: TRBV24-1
CDR3 protein: CATSVTGTTTNEKLFF

J gene: TRBJ2-7
V gene: TRBV12-3/TRBV12-4
CDR3 protein: CASNTGVSYEQYF

J gene: TRBJ2-2
V gene: TRBV2
CDR3 protein: CASTPQGGQAGELFF

J gene: TRBJ1-1
V gene: TRBV6-2/TRBV6-3
CDR3 protein: CASSYEERTEAFF

J gene: TRBJ1-6
V gene: TRBV19
CDR3 protein: CASSITSPPSSYNSPLHF

J gene: TRBJ2-5
V gene: TRBV18
CDR3 protein: CASSPFARGREETQYF

J gene: TRBJ1-2
V gene: TRBV18
CDR3 protein: CASSPPQGRYTF

J gene: TRBJ1-4
V gene: TRBV25-1
CDR3 protein: CASEGPWDEKLFF

J gene: TRBJ2-7
V gene: TRBV5-1
CDR3 protein: CASSFDRTYEQYF

J gene: TRBJ1-4
V gene: TRBV9
CDR3 protein: CASSPGVVMEVETYEKLFF

J gene: TRBJ1-6
V gene: TRBV10-3
CDR3 protein: CAISVQGQINSPLHF

J gene: TRBJ2-7
V gene: TRBV9
CDR3 protein: CASSPRTGRHTYEQYF

J gene: TRBJ2-7
V gene: TRBV5-1
CDR3 protein: CASSLRRASKENEQYF

J gene: TRBJ2-1
V gene: TRBV7-9
CDR3 protein: CASSLRLAAGNEQFF

J gene: TRBJ2-5
V gene: TRBV7-3
CDR3 protein: CASRSGASGGQETQYF

J gene: TRBJ1-1
V gene: TRBV6-5
CDR3 protein: CASSLITGEAFF

J gene: TRBJ1-1
V gene: TRBV5-1
CDR3 protein: CASSLRQDPTEAFF

J gene: TRBJ1-5
V gene: TRBV12-5
CDR3 protein: CASGLNQGRGQPQHF

J gene: TRBJ1-1
V gene: TRBV21-1
CDR3 protein: CASSTGEGVNTEAFF

J gene: TRBJ2-7
V gene: TRBV11-2
CDR3 protein: CASSLTGGEQYF

J gene: TRBJ2-5
V gene: TRBV24-1
CDR3 protein: CATSDFPQEGETQYF

J gene: TRBJ2-1
V gene: TRBV28
CDR3 protein: CASSTASGGVDEQFF

J gene: TRBJ1-6
V gene: TRBV5-6
CDR3 protein: CASSLEQGFNSPLHF

J gene: TRBJ2-1
V gene: TRBV3-1/TRBV3-2
CDR3 protein: CASSQDVAGREQFF

J gene: TRBJ2-5
V gene: TRBV24-1
CDR3 protein: CATSRVEQETQYF

J gene: TRBJ2-7
V gene: TRBV11-3
CDR3 protein: CASSLRVRTYEQYF

J gene: TRBJ2-7
V gene: TRBV18
CDR3 protein: CASSAQVNLYEQYF

J gene: TRBJ1-2
V gene: TRBV5-4
CDR3 protein: CASSLVRAVRDGYTF

J gene: TRBJ1-4
V gene: TRBV28
CDR3 protein: CASSLSRGTTNEKLFF

J gene: TRBJ1-5
V gene: TRBV11-1
CDR3 protein: CASSLGSNQPQHF

J gene: TRBJ1-5
V gene: TRBV21-1
CDR3 protein: CASSKSGTGKKDGNQPQHF

J gene: TRBJ1-1
V gene: TRBV5-1
CDR3 protein: CASSPGQGEAFF

J gene: TRBJ1-2
V gene: TRBV6-5
CDR3 protein: CASARDRRHGYTF

J gene: TRBJ2-6
V gene: TRBV28
CDR3 protein: CASSPIIWTSSGANVLTF

J gene: TRBJ1-2
V gene: TRBV30
CDR3 protein: CASSWREHPNYGYTF